What follows is one T cell receptor (beta chain) and its context. The CDR3 runs to 16 residues. The germline CDR1 and CDR2 sequences are SGHVS and FQNEAQ. The V and J ends lost 1 base and 1 base, in that order; junction bases with no gene match: 6. The data originate from a study of blood T cells in healthy people across ages. A second PCR of 7 to 11 cycles used a sample-barcoded 5' primer and a J-beta primer mix. TCRdb processed the 5' RACE reads anew with MiXCR; each CDR3 protein has one entry. This repertoire shows roughly 800,000 distinct CDR3 sequences, roughly 25% found once; its top ten account for under 4%. Donors were systemically healthy Caucasian individuals from Russia aged about 6 to 95 years. These same data were also listed under a study on T cells of mothers and their children. That work adds: All extracted RNA went into cDNA synthesis, about 1.6 ug per 15 ul.

The rearrangement joins TRBV7-8 to TRBJ2-5, with 7 positions matching TRBD2. Sequenced material: blood. This TCR was recovered from a boy younger than 18 in good health. CDR3 nucleotide sequence: TGTGCCAGCAGCTTAGAGTCGGCGGGGGTCCAAGAGACCCAGTACTTC. Amino acids: CASSLESAGVQETQYF.